The rows below give T cell receptor beta chains drawn from one sample of a study of T cell responses to AZD1222 COVID-19 vaccine. Only in-frame clones appear in the TCRdb table, and some are missing; sequencing was by immunoSEQ multiplex PCR. The sample consists of more than 100,000 clones, about 93% of them appearing once. The sample in question was peripheral blood, obtained 28 days after the second AZD1222 dose. The origin of the receptors is an adult who received the AZD1222 COVID-19 vaccine. Both conserved end residues are part of each CDR3. D genes are given only for firm matches. The size field is filled for only some rows; it gives once, few, many or a size class.

abundance: NA; d_gene: NA; j_gene: TRBJ2-1; v_gene: TRBV29-1; CDR3aa: CSVVLYNEQFF; CDR3nt: TGCAGCGTTGTACTCTACAATGAGCAGTTCTTC
abundance: NA; d_gene: TRBD2; j_gene: TRBJ2-3; v_gene: TRBV10-3; CDR3aa: CAISDLSGGLTDTQYF; CDR3nt: TGTGCCATCAGTGACCTTAGCGGGGGCCTCACAGATACGCAGTATTTT
abundance: NA; d_gene: NA; j_gene: TRBJ1-5; v_gene: TRBV18; CDR3aa: CASSPGQGGQPQHF; CDR3nt: TGTGCCAGCTCACCAGGCCAGGGTGGTCAGCCCCAGCATTTT
abundance: NA; d_gene: NA; j_gene: TRBJ2-2; v_gene: TRBV6-5; CDR3aa: CASIELIPGELFF; CDR3nt: TGTGCCAGCATCGAGTTAATCCCCGGGGAGCTGTTTTTT
abundance: once; d_gene: NA; j_gene: TRBJ1-5; v_gene: TRBV7-2; CDR3aa: CASSLEDRYNQPQHF; CDR3nt: TGTGCCAGCAGCTTAGAGGACCGCTACAATCAGCCCCAGCATTTT
abundance: NA; d_gene: NA; j_gene: TRBJ1-2; v_gene: TRBV5-4; CDR3aa: CASSLFRNYYGYTF; CDR3nt: TGTGCCAGCAGCTTGTTCAGGAACTACTATGGCTACACCTTC
abundance: NA; d_gene: NA; j_gene: TRBJ1-6; v_gene: TRBV6-5; CDR3aa: CASSPIGGNNSPLHF; CDR3nt: TGTGCCAGCAGTCCCATCGGGGGAAATAATTCACCCCTCCACTTT
abundance: NA; d_gene: NA; j_gene: TRBJ2-5; v_gene: TRBV20-1; CDR3aa: CSAQNQETQYF; CDR3nt: TGCAGTGCTCAAAACCAAGAGACCCAGTACTTC
abundance: NA; d_gene: NA; j_gene: TRBJ1-2; v_gene: TRBV5-8; CDR3aa: CASSSQGYGYTF; CDR3nt: TGTGCCAGCAGCTCACAGGGTTATGGCTACACCTTC
abundance: NA; d_gene: NA; j_gene: TRBJ1-2; v_gene: TRBV15; CDR3aa: CATSRTGSNYGYTF; CDR3nt: TGTGCCACCAGCAGGACAGGTTCTAACTATGGCTACACCTTC
abundance: NA; d_gene: NA; j_gene: TRBJ1-2; v_gene: TRBV2; CDR3aa: CASSWEALYGYTF; CDR3nt: TGTGCCAGCAGTTGGGAGGCACTCTATGGCTACACCTTC
abundance: NA; d_gene: TRBD1; j_gene: TRBJ2-7; v_gene: TRBV2; CDR3aa: CASSRDRATPYEQYF; CDR3nt: TGTGCCAGCAGCCGAGACAGGGCAACCCCTTACGAGCAGTACTTC
abundance: NA; d_gene: NA; j_gene: TRBJ2-6; v_gene: TRBV7-3; CDR3aa: CASSFGTGVSGANVLTF; CDR3nt: TGTGCCAGCAGCTTTGGGACGGGAGTCTCTGGGGCCAACGTCCTGACTTTC
abundance: NA; d_gene: NA; j_gene: TRBJ1-2; v_gene: TRBV7-2; CDR3aa: CASSLARSHGYTF; CDR3nt: TGTGCCAGCAGCTTAGCGCGGTCCCATGGCTACACCTTC
abundance: NA; d_gene: NA; j_gene: TRBJ1-5; v_gene: TRBV3-1/TRBV3-2; CDR3aa: CASSYGSNQPQHF; CDR3nt: TGTGCCAGCAGCTACGGGAGCAATCAGCCCCAGCATTTT
abundance: once; d_gene: NA; j_gene: TRBJ2-5; v_gene: TRBV7-2; CDR3aa: CASSSPAGQETQYF; CDR3nt: TGTGCCAGCAGTTCTCCCGCAGGACAAGAGACCCAGTACTTC
abundance: NA; d_gene: NA; j_gene: TRBJ1-6; v_gene: TRBV6-5; CDR3aa: CATGRSSYNSPLHF; CDR3nt: TGTGCCACGGGAAGGAGCTCCTATAATTCACCCCTCCACTTT
abundance: NA; d_gene: TRBD2; j_gene: TRBJ2-2; v_gene: TRBV10-3; CDR3aa: CAISEPSGSITAGWNTGELFF; CDR3nt: TGTGCCATCAGTGAACCGAGCGGGAGTATTACGGCTGGATGGAACACCGGGGAGCTGTTTTTT
abundance: NA; d_gene: TRBD1; j_gene: TRBJ1-1; v_gene: TRBV6-5; CDR3aa: CASRTGGSGPEAFF; CDR3nt: TGTGCCAGCAGAACAGGGGGGTCCGGTCCTGAAGCTTTCTTT
abundance: NA; d_gene: NA; j_gene: TRBJ2-7; v_gene: TRBV5-6; CDR3aa: CASSMDPAAAVLAREQYF; CDR3nt: TGTGCCAGCAGCATGGACCCCGCAGCGGCGGTCCTTGCTAGAGAGCAGTACTTC
abundance: once; d_gene: NA; j_gene: TRBJ2-3; v_gene: TRBV7-2; CDR3aa: CASSPWDRFTDTQYF; CDR3nt: TGTGCCAGCAGCCCGTGGGACCGCTTCACAGATACGCAGTATTTT
abundance: NA; d_gene: NA; j_gene: TRBJ1-5; v_gene: TRBV2; CDR3aa: CASSARQNNQPQHF; CDR3nt: TGTGCCAGCAGTGCTCGCCAGAACAATCAGCCCCAGCATTTT
abundance: NA; d_gene: NA; j_gene: TRBJ2-1; v_gene: TRBV19; CDR3aa: CASSFGRGSQISPFF; CDR3nt: NA
abundance: NA; d_gene: NA; j_gene: TRBJ1-4; v_gene: TRBV7-9; CDR3aa: CASSFPVPGDEKLFF; CDR3nt: TGTGCCAGCAGCTTCCCGGTCCCGGGGGATGAAAAACTGTTTTTT
abundance: NA; d_gene: TRBD2; j_gene: TRBJ2-3; v_gene: TRBV6-2/TRBV6-3; CDR3aa: CASSYSAGVTTDTQYF; CDR3nt: TGTGCCAGCAGTTATTCGGCGGGAGTTACCACAGATACGCAGTATTTT
abundance: NA; d_gene: NA; j_gene: TRBJ2-1; v_gene: TRBV7-2; CDR3aa: CASSPTFGTLNEQFF; CDR3nt: TGTGCCAGCAGCCCAACTTTCGGGACTCTCAATGAGCAGTTCTTC
abundance: NA; d_gene: TRBD1; j_gene: TRBJ1-4; v_gene: TRBV27; CDR3aa: CASSRRDRVNEKLFF; CDR3nt: TGTGCCAGCAGTCGGAGGGACAGGGTAAACGAAAAACTGTTTTTT
abundance: NA; d_gene: TRBD1; j_gene: TRBJ1-4; v_gene: TRBV9; CDR3aa: CASSVDTGQGVNEKLFF; CDR3nt: TGTGCCAGCAGCGTAGATACAGGACAGGGGGTTAATGAAAAACTGTTTTTT
abundance: NA; d_gene: TRBD2; j_gene: TRBJ2-1; v_gene: TRBV9; CDR3aa: CASSRGLAGPLTNEQFF; CDR3nt: TGTGCCAGCAGCAGAGGACTAGCGGGACCTCTTACGAATGAGCAGTTCTTC
abundance: NA; d_gene: NA; j_gene: TRBJ2-5; v_gene: TRBV2; CDR3aa: CASRDRETQYF; CDR3nt: TGTGCCAGCAGGGACAGAGAGACCCAGTACTTC
abundance: NA; d_gene: TRBD1; j_gene: TRBJ1-4; v_gene: TRBV27; CDR3aa: CASSFLYRGHSEKLFF; CDR3nt: TGTGCCAGCAGTTTCTTATACAGGGGGCATAGTGAAAAACTGTTTTTT
abundance: NA; d_gene: NA; j_gene: TRBJ1-3; v_gene: TRBV5-1; CDR3aa: CASSLGSGGNTIYF; CDR3nt: TGCGCCAGCAGCTTGGGGTCAGGTGGAAACACCATATATTTT
abundance: NA; d_gene: NA; j_gene: TRBJ2-2; v_gene: TRBV6-2/TRBV6-3; CDR3aa: CASSSVLNTGELFF; CDR3nt: TGTGCCAGCAGTTCCGTCCTGAACACCGGGGAGCTGTTTTTT
abundance: NA; d_gene: TRBD2; j_gene: TRBJ2-7; v_gene: TRBV19; CDR3aa: CASSPRTGGVNEQYF; CDR3nt: TGTGCCAGTAGTCCGCGGACTGGGGGGGTCAACGAGCAGTACTTC
abundance: few; d_gene: TRBD2; j_gene: TRBJ2-7; v_gene: TRBV27; CDR3aa: CASLRGGEQYF; CDR3nt: TGTGCCAGCCTCCGGGGGGGCGAGCAGTACTTC
abundance: NA; d_gene: NA; j_gene: TRBJ1-2; v_gene: TRBV4-3; CDR3aa: CASSQDRAGSYGYTF; CDR3nt: TGCGCCAGCAGCCAAGATCGGGCAGGGAGCTATGGCTACACCTTC
abundance: NA; d_gene: TRBD2; j_gene: TRBJ2-1; v_gene: TRBV6-2/TRBV6-3; CDR3aa: CASSGSGRGAYNEQFF; CDR3nt: TGTGCCAGCAGTGGGTCTGGGAGGGGAGCCTACAATGAGCAGTTCTTC
abundance: NA; d_gene: NA; j_gene: TRBJ1-6; v_gene: TRBV25-1; CDR3aa: CASSEYGGASGPLHF; CDR3nt: TGTGCCAGCAGTGAATATGGGGGGGCCTCTGGTCCCCTCCACTTT
abundance: once; d_gene: NA; j_gene: TRBJ2-7; v_gene: TRBV6-5; CDR3aa: CASSYSAGVEQYF; CDR3nt: TGTGCCAGCAGTTACTCGGCAGGGGTCGAGCAGTACTTC
abundance: few; d_gene: TRBD1; j_gene: TRBJ1-4; v_gene: TRBV5-6; CDR3aa: CASSPQGRGEKLFF; CDR3nt: TGTGCCAGCAGTCCACAGGGGCGCGGGGAAAAACTGTTTTTT
abundance: NA; d_gene: TRBD1; j_gene: TRBJ1-1; v_gene: TRBV18; CDR3aa: CASSQGASNTEAFF; CDR3nt: TGTGCCAGCTCACAGGGGGCGTCCAACACTGAAGCTTTCTTT
abundance: NA; d_gene: NA; j_gene: TRBJ1-2; v_gene: TRBV15; CDR3aa: CATSREQGVSYGYTF; CDR3nt: TGTGCCACCAGCAGAGAGCAGGGTGTTTCCTATGGCTACACCTTC
abundance: NA; d_gene: NA; j_gene: TRBJ2-7; v_gene: TRBV6-2/TRBV6-3; CDR3aa: CASSYGLRSVYEQYF; CDR3nt: TGTGCCAGCAGTTACGGGTTAAGGTCCGTCTACGAGCAGTACTTC
abundance: NA; d_gene: TRBD1; j_gene: TRBJ1-1; v_gene: TRBV2; CDR3aa: CASGQGSTEAFF; CDR3nt: TGTGCCAGCGGACAGGGGAGCACTGAAGCTTTCTTT
abundance: NA; d_gene: TRBD2; j_gene: TRBJ2-3; v_gene: TRBV9; CDR3aa: CASSGPAGRATDTQYF; CDR3nt: TGTGCCAGCAGCGGTCCAGCGGGAAGGGCCACAGATACGCAGTATTTT
abundance: few; d_gene: NA; j_gene: TRBJ1-1; v_gene: TRBV2; CDR3aa: CASSAGRYTEAFF; CDR3nt: TGTGCCAGCAGTGCAGGGAGGTACACTGAAGCTTTCTTT